This TCR beta chain was obtained from a study of blood T cell repertoires in COVID-19. Study at large: The United States, Italy and Spain were the sources of the acute and convalescent COVID-19 samples.

Trimming shortened V by 3 bases and J by 10 bases, and 9 bases separated the two germline ends. The CDR3 loop spans 12 amino acids. The germline CDR1 and CDR2 sequences are KGHSH and LQKENI. Profiled with immunoSEQ multiplex PCR; TCRdb holds only in-frame clones, not every one. The table shows fewer than 150,000 clones, with 84% occurring only once. Material for sequencing was peripheral blood. The sequence was collected from a woman aged 30 to 39 who had recovered from COVID-19. V and J are TRBV18 and TRBJ1-4; no definite D call. DNA of the CDR3: TGTGCCAGCTCACCCCTTTCGGGAAAACTGTTTTTT. Translated, it gives CASSPLSGKLFF.